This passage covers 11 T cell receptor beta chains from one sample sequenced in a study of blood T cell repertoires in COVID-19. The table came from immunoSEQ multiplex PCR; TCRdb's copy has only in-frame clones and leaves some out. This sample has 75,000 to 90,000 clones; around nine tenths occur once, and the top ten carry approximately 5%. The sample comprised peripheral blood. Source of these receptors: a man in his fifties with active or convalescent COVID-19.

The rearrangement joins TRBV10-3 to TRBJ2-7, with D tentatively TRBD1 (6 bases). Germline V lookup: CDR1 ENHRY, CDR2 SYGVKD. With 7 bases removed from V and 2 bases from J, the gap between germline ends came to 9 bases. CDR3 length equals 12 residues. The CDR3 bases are TGTGCCATCAAGGACAGTACCTACGAGCAGTACTTC. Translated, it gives CAIKDSTYEQYF.

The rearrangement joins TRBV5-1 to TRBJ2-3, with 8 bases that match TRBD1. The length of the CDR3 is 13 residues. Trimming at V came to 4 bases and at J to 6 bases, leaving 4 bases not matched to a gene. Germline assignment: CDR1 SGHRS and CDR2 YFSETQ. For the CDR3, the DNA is TGCGCCAGCAGCCGAGGACAGGGCGATACGCAGTATTTT. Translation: CASSRGQGDTQYF.

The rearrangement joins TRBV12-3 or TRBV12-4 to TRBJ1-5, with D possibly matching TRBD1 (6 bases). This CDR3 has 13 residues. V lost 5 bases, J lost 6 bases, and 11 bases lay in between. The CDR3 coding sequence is TGTGCCAGCAGTACAGGGAAGGGTCAGCCCCAGCATTTT. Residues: CASSTGKGQPQHF.

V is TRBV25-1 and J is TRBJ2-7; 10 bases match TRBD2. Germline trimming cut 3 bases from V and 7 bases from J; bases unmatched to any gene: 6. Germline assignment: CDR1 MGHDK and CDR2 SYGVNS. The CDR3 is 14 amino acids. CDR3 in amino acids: CASSEISGGLEQYF. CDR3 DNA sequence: TGTGCCAGCAGTGAGATTAGCGGGGGGTTGGAGCAGTACTTC.

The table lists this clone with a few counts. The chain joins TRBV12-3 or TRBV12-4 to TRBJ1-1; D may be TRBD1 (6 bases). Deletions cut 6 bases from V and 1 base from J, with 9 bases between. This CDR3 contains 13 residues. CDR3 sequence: CASSSTGNTEAFF. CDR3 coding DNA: TGTGCCAGCAGCTCGACAGGGAACACTGAAGCTTTCTTT.

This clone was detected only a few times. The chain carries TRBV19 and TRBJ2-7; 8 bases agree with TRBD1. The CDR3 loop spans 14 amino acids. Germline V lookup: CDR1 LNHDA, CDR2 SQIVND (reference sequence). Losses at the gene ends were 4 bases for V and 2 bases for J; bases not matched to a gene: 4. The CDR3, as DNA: TGTGCCAGTAGTAACGGACAGGGCCCCTACGAGCAGTACTTC. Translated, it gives CASSNGQGPYEQYF.

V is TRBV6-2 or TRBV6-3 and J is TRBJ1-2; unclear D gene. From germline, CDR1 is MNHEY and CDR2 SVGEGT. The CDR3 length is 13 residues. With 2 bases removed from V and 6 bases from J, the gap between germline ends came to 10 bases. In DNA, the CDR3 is TGTGCCAGCAGTTACACACCGCTGAATGGCTACACCTTC. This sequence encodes CASSYTPLNGYTF.

The CDR3: CASSPGGVNTGELFF. The CDR3 coding sequence is TGTGCCAGCAGTCCAGGGGGTGTGAACACCGGGGAGCTGTTTTTT. The chain joins TRBV7-2 to TRBJ2-2, with 7 bases that match TRBD1. This CDR3 has 15 amino acids. CDR1 is SGHTA, CDR2 FQGNSA, per germline. With V trimmed by 6 bases and J by 1 base, 5 bases remained unmatched.

CDR3 sequence (DNA): TGTGCCACCAGCGTGGGACAGGGGAATGAAAAACTGTTTTTT. It yields the protein CATSVGQGNEKLFF. The rearrangement joins TRBV24-1 to TRBJ1-4; 10 positions agree with TRBD1. There are 14 residues in the CDR3. The junction had 3 bases not matched to a gene; V was cut back by 7 bases and J by 5 bases. CDR1 and CDR2 (germline): KGHDR, SFDVKD.

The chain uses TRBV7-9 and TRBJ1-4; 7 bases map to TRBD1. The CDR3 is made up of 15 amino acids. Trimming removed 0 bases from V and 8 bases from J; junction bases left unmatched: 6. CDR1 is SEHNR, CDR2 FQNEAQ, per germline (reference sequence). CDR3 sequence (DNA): TGTGCCAGCAGCTTAGCCGGGACAGTTACAGAAAAACTGTTTTTT. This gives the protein CASSLAGTVTEKLFF.

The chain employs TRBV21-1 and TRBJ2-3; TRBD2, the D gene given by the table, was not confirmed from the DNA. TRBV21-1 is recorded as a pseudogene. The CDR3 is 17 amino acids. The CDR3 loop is CASSNPTERGSTDTQYF. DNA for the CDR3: TGTGCCAGCAGCAACCCCACTGAGCGGGGTAGCACAGATACGCAGTATTTT.